The 18 T cell receptor beta chains presented below share a single source sample, sequenced in a study of cytomegalovirus exposure and HLA in healthy donors. 60 Vbeta and 13 Jbeta primers were used in PCR. Libraries were prepared by immunoSEQ multiplex PCR; TCRdb keeps only in-frame clonotypes and omits some of them. The data hold approximately 150,000 clones, with around 80% observed a single time. Material for sequencing was PBMCs. All receptors come from a man aged 18 to 30 in good health and CMV-seropositive.

J is TRBJ1-2 and V is TRBV6-5; unclear D gene. V was trimmed by 6 bases and J by 4 bases, leaving 18 bases between them. Germline lookup yields CDR1 MNHEY and CDR2 SVGAGI. The CDR3 has 15 residues. CDR3: CASSLMASGGYGYTF. As DNA, the CDR3 is TGTGCCAGCAGCCTAATGGCATCGGGTGGCTATGGCTACACCTTC.

V is TRBV6-4 and J is TRBJ2-2; D is unresolved. The ends were cut back, 7 bases at V and 5 bases at J, with 14 bases in the middle. Per germline, CDR1 MRHNA and CDR2 SNTAGT. There are 14 residues in the CDR3. The DNA of the CDR3 is TGTGCCAGCACCTCACTCGCGAGGACCGGGGAGCTGTTTTTT. It translates to CASTSLARTGELFF.

This chain connects TRBV5-4 to TRBJ2-6, with 10 bases lining up with TRBD1. The CDR3 length is 17 residues. V lost 4 bases and J lost 7; bases outside the gene matches: 11. Germline loops: CDR1 SGHNT, CDR2 YYREEE (reference sequence). As DNA, the CDR3 is TGTGCCAGCAGCCCAATTGGTGGACAGGGGGTAGCCAACGTCCTGACTTTC. This gives the protein CASSPIGGQGVANVLTF.

The chain carries TRBV27 and TRBJ1-1; D gene ambiguous. CDR1 and CDR2 from the germline V gene are MNHEY and SMNVEV (reference sequence). Trimming removed 6 bases at V and 2 bases at J, with 13 bases between. This CDR3 has 14 amino acids. This chain's CDR3 is CASRTPGGNTEAFF. The CDR3 coding sequence is TGTGCCAGCAGGACCCCAGGTGGAAACACTGAAGCTTTCTTT.

This clone was counted only a few times. The chain employs TRBV5-5 and TRBJ1-1; weak D call: TRBD1 (6 bases). This CDR3 region has 14 residues. Germline V gene data show CDR1 as SGHKS and CDR2 as YYEKEE (reference sequence). V was cut by 2 bases and J by 1 base, with 9 bases left in between. CDR3 in amino acids: CASSFWTANTEAFF. CDR3 sequence (DNA): TGTGCCAGCAGCTTCTGGACAGCGAACACTGAAGCTTTCTTT.

The chain employs TRBV28 and TRBJ2-3; D perhaps matches TRBD1 (5 bases). Per the germline V gene, CDR1 is MDHEN and CDR2 is SYDVKM. The CDR3 contains 13 residues. V lost 8 bases and J 2 bases, leaving 11 bases between the germline ends. The CDR3 region is CASEEGVTDTQYF. In nucleotides, the CDR3 is TGTGCCAGCGAAGAAGGGGTCACAGATACGCAGTATTTT.

A remark on this clone: At one boundary the junction diverges from the germline segment, which might be a read error. The V call is TRBV28, the J call TRBJ2-7, with D tentatively TRBD1 (5 bases). Germline values: CDR1 MDHEN, CDR2 SYDVKM. The CDR3 is 12 residues long. CDR3 sequence reads: CASGLKTVGLFF. CDR3 DNA sequence: TGTGCCAGCGGTTTAAAGACAGTTGGGCTGTTCTTC. Supplemented by reference TRBV28 and TRBJ2-7, the full variable domain reads DVKVTQSSRYLVKRTGEKVFLECVQDMDHENMFWYRQDPGLGLRLIYFSYDVKMKEKGDIPEGYSVSREKKERFSLILESASTNQTSMYLCASGLKTVGLFFGPGTRLTVT.

The J gene is TRBJ1-5, the V gene TRBV6-5; D is perhaps TRBD1 (6 bases). This CDR3 contains 15 residues. The V end lost 2 bases, the J end lost 6 bases, and 14 bases lay between the germline ends. Germline CDR1 is MNHEY and CDR2 is SVGAGI. The CDR3 spells CASSYTSTGTQPQHF. In DNA form, the CDR3 reads TGTGCCAGCAGTTACACCAGTACAGGGACTCAGCCCCAGCATTTT.

As for this clone: The CDR3 ends on some other residue instead of the conserved phenylalanine or tryptophan, so this is likely a read error. The gene calls are TRBV7-9 and TRBJ1-2; D remains unclear. Trimming removed 2 bases from V and 0 bases from J, with 13 bases in between. CDR3 length: 16 residues. Germline-derived CDR1 and CDR2 are SEHNR and FQNEAQ (reference sequence). The CDR3, as DNA: TGTGCCAGCAGCTTATACTCTCCGTTAGCTAACTATGGCTACACCCTC. Amino acid sequence: CASSLYSPLANYGYTL.

The V call is TRBV13, the J call TRBJ2-7; 10 nucleotides agree with TRBD1. The germline gives CDR1 PRHDT, CDR2 FYEKMQ (reference sequence). The CDR3 totals 15 residues. V lost 5 bases, J lost 4 bases, and 8 bases stayed unmatched. CDR3 DNA: TGTGCCAGCAGCCCACCGGGACAGGGGAAATACGAGCAGTACTTC. Its protein is CASSPPGQGKYEQYF.

This clone was seen just once. This sequence joins TRBV28 and TRBJ2-1; tentatively, D is TRBD2 (6 bases). V was trimmed by 7 bases and J by 4 bases, leaving 14 bases between them. CDR3 size: 14 residues. Germline V CDR1 and CDR2: MDHEN, SYDVKM. CDR3 coding DNA: TGTGCCAGCACCCCGCGGGACCCATACAATGAGCAGTTCTTC. Its protein is CASTPRDPYNEQFF.

The J gene is TRBJ1-5, the V gene TRBV6-1, with 7 bases identical to TRBD1. Trimming at V came to 2 bases and at J to 3 bases, leaving 4 bases not matched to a gene. CDR3 length equals 15 residues. Germline V gene lookup returns CDR1 MNHNS and CDR2 SASEGT. The CDR3 DNA follows: TGTGCCAGCAGTGAAAGGGACAGCAACAATCAGCCCCAGCATTTT. Its protein is CASSERDSNNQPQHF.

Only one count was recorded for this clone. The rearrangement joins TRBV6-5 to TRBJ2-7, with a weak D call TRBD1 (5 bases). The CDR3 is made up of 15 amino acids. Trimming cost V 4 bases and J 0 bases, with 13 bases left between them. The germline V gene encodes CDR1 MNHEY and CDR2 SVGAGI. The CDR3 spells CASSFDSFHSYEQYF. CDR3 in DNA: TGTGCCAGCAGTTTTGACAGCTTTCACTCCTACGAGCAGTACTTC.

The chain recombines TRBV6-1 with TRBJ2-7; D possibly corresponds to TRBD1 (6 bases). The CDR3 is 16 amino acids. Germline V gene data show CDR1 as MNHNS and CDR2 as SASEGT. With 2 bases removed from V and 0 bases from J, the gap between germline ends came to 14 bases. CDR3 sequence (DNA): TGTGCCAGCAGTGAATATGGGACAAGGAGCTCCTACGAGCAGTACTTC. Protein product: CASSEYGTRSSYEQYF.

V usage is TRBV5-6 and J usage is TRBJ2-3, with D possibly being TRBD2 (5 bases). V was cut by 6 bases and J by 2 bases, with 16 bases left in between. CDR3 length equals 15 residues. In germline, CDR1 is SGHDT, CDR2 YYEEEE. CDR3 protein: CASIIRTFYTDTQYF. The DNA for the CDR3 is TGTGCCAGCATCATTCGGACTTTCTACACAGATACGCAGTATTTT.

The chain has TRBV5-8 and TRBJ2-7; D is unresolved. Deletions cut 2 bases from V and 7 bases from J, with 10 bases between. CDR3 length equals 12 residues. CDR1 and CDR2 from the germline V gene are SGHTS and YDEGEE. The CDR3 region is CASSLSPREQYF. The CDR3 region has the DNA TGTGCCAGCAGCTTATCCCCTCGGGAGCAGTACTTC.

The chain links TRBV28 to TRBJ2-2, with 11 nucleotides matching TRBD1. The CDR3 is 18 amino acids. Trimming took 10 bases from V and 0 from J; bases not matched to a gene: 13. In germline, CDR1 is MDHEN, CDR2 SYDVKM. This CDR3 is CAIGRGTGGSANTGELFF. The DNA for the CDR3 is TGTGCCATTGGGAGGGGGACAGGGGGATCGGCGAACACCGGGGAGCTGTTTTTT.

The chain joins TRBV5-1 to TRBJ2-1, with 11 bases identical to TRBD2. The CDR3 runs 17 residues. Germline V gives CDR1 SGHRS, CDR2 YFSETQ. Trimming removed 1 base from V and 4 bases from J; junction bases left unmatched: 7. The CDR3 loop is CASSLFLAGGLYNEQFF. CDR3 sequence (DNA): TGCGCCAGCAGCTTGTTCCTAGCGGGAGGCCTTTACAATGAGCAGTTCTTC.